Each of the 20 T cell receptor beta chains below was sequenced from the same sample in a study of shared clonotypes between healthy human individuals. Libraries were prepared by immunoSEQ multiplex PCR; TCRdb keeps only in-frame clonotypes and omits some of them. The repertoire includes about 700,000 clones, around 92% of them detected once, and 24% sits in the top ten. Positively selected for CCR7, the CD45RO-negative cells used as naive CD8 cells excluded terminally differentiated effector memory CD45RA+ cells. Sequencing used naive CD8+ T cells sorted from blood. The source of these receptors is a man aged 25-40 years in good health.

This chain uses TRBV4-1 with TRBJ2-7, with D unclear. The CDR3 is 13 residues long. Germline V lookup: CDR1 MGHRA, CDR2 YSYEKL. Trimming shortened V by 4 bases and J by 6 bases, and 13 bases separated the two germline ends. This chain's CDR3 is CASSPGHRTEQYF. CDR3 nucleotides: TGCGCCAGCAGCCCCGGGCATCGTACCGAGCAGTACTTC.

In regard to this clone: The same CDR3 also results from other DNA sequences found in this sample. The CDR3: CASSVGGSTDTQYF. DNA for the CDR3: TGTGCCAGCAGCGTGGGAGGTAGCACAGATACGCAGTATTTT. This chain uses TRBV9 with TRBJ2-3; a possible D gene is TRBD2 (6 bases). Trimming cost V 2 bases and J 0 bases, with 7 bases left between them. Germline V CDR1 and CDR2: SGDLS, YYNGEE. This CDR3 comprises 14 residues. The full variable domain, in which reference TRBV9 and TRBJ2-3 provide the parts outside the CDR3, is DSGVTQTPKHLITATGQRVTLRCSPRSGDLSVYWYQQSLDQGLQFLIQYYNGEERAKGNILERFSAQQFPDLHSELNLSSLELGDSALYFCASSVGGSTDTQYFGPGTRLTVL.

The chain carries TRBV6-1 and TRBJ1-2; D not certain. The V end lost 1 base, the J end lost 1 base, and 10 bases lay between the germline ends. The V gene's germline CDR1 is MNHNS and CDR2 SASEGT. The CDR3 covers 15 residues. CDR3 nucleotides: TGTGCCAGCAGTGAAGGGCCAGACCTTAACTATGGCTACACCTTC. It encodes CASSEGPDLNYGYTF.

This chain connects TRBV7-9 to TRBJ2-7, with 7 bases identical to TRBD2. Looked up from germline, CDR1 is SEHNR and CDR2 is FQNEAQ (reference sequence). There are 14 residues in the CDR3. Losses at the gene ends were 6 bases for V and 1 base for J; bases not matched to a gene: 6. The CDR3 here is CASSSSGDSYEQYF. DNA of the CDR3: TGTGCCAGCAGTTCTAGCGGAGATTCCTACGAGCAGTACTTC. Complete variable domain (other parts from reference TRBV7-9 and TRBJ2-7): DTGVSQNPRHKITKRGQNVTFRCDPISEHNRLYWYRQTLGQGPEFLTYFQNEAQLEKSRLLSDRFSAERPKGSFSTLEIQRTEQGDSAMYLCASSSSGDSYEQYFGPGTRLTVT.

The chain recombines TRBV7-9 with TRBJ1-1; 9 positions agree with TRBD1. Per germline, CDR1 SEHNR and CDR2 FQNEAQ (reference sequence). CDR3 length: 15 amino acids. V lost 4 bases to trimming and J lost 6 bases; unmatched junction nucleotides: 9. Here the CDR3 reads CASSSWDRVVSEAFF. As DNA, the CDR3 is TGTGCCAGCAGCTCTTGGGACAGGGTCGTCTCTGAAGCTTTCTTT. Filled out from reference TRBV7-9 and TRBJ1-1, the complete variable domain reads DTGVSQNPRHKITKRGQNVTFRCDPISEHNRLYWYRQTLGQGPEFLTYFQNEAQLEKSRLLSDRFSAERPKGSFSTLEIQRTEQGDSAMYLCASSSWDRVVSEAFFGQGTRLTVV.

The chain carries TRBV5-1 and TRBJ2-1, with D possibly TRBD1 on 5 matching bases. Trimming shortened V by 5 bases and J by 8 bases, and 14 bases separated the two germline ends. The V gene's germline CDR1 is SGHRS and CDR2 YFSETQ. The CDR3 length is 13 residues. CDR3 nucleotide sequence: TGCGCCAGCAGGACTGACACAGGAGATGAGCAGTTCTTC. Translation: CASRTDTGDEQFF.

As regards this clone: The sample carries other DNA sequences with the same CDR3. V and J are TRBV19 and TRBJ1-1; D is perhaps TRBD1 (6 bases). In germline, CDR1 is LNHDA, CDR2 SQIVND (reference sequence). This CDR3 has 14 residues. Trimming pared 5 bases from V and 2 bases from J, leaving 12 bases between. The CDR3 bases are TGTGCCAGTAGTGACGGGGGCTCCAACACTGAAGCTTTCTTT. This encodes CASSDGGSNTEAFF.

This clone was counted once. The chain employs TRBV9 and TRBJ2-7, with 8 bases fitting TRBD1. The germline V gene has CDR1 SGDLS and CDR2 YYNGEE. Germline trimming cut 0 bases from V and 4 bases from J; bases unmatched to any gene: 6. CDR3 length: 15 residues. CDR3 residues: CASSVGGDRTYEQYF. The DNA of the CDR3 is TGTGCCAGCAGCGTAGGGGGGGACAGGACATACGAGCAGTACTTC.

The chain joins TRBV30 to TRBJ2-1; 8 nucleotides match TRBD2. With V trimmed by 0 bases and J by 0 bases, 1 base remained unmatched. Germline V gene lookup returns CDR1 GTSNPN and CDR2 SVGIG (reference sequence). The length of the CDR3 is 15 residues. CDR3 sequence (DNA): TGTGCCTGGAGTGTTGGGACTAGCTCCTACAATGAGCAGTTCTTC. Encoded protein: CAWSVGTSSYNEQFF.

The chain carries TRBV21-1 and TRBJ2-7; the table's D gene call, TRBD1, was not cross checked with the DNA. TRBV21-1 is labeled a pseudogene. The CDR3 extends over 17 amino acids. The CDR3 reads CASSKFLERDRVYEQYF. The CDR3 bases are TGTGCCAGCAGCAAGTTTTTGGAACGGGACAGGGTCTACGAGCAGTACTTC.

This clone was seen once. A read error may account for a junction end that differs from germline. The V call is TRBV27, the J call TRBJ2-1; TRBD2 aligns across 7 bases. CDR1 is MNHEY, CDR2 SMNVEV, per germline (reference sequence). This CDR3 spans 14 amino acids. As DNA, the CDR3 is TGTGCCAGCAGTTTCCCAGGACCGGGCGGGAGTTGGATCTTC. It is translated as CASSFPGPGGSWIF.

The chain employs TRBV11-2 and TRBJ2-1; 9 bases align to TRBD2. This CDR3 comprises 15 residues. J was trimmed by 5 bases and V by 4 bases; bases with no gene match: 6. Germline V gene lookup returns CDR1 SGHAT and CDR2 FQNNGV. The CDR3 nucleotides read TGTGCCAGCAGCTCCAGACTAGCGGCCCACAATGAGCAGTTCTTC. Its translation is CASSSRLAAHNEQFF.

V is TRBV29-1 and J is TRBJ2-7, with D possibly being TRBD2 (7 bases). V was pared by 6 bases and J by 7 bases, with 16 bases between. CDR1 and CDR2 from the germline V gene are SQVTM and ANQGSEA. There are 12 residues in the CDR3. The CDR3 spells CSVVEGGEEQYF. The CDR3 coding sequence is TGCAGCGTCGTGGAGGGGGGGGAAGAGCAGTACTTC.

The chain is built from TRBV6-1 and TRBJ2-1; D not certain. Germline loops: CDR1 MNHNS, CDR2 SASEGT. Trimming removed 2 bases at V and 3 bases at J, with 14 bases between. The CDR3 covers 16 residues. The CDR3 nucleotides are TGTGCCAGCAGTGAAAGCCGGGTCATTCTCTACAATGAGCAGTTCTTC. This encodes CASSESRVILYNEQFF.

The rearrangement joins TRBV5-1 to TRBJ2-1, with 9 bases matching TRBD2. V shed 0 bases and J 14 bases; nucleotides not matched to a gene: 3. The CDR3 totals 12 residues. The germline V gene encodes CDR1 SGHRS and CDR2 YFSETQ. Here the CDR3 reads CASSLEGGGEFF. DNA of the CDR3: TGCGCCAGCAGCTTGGAAGGCGGGGGGGAGTTCTTC. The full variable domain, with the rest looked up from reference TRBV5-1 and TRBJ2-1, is KAGVTQTPRYLIKTRGQQVTLSCSPISGHRSVSWYQQTPGQGLQFLFEYFSETQRNKGNFPGRFSGRQFSNSRSEMNVSTLELGDSALYLCASSLEGGGEFFGPGTRLTVL.

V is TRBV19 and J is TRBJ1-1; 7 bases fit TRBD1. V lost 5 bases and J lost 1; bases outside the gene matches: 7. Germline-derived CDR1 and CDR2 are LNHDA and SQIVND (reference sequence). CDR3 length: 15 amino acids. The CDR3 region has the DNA TGTGCCAGTAGTCTGAGCAGGGGGAGGAACACTGAAGCTTTCTTT. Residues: CASSLSRGRNTEAFF.

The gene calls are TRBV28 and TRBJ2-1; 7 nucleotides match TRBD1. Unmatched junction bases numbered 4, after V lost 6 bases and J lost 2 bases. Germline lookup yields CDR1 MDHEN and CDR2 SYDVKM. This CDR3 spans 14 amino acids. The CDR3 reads CASRSGTAYNEQFF. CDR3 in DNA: TGTGCCAGCAGGTCTGGGACAGCCTACAATGAGCAGTTCTTC.

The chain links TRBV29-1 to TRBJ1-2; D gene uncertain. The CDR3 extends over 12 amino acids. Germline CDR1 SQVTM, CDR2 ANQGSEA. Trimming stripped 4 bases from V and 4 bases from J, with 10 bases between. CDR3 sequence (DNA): TGCAGCGTTGGGGGAGTTGCCTATGGCTACACCTTC. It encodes CSVGGVAYGYTF.

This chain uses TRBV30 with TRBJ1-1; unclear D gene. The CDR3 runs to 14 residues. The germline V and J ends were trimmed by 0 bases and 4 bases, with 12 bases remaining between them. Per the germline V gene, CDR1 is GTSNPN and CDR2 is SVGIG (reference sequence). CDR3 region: CAWSVPVTPTEAFF. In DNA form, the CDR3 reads TGTGCCTGGAGTGTACCCGTCACCCCCACTGAAGCTTTCTTT.

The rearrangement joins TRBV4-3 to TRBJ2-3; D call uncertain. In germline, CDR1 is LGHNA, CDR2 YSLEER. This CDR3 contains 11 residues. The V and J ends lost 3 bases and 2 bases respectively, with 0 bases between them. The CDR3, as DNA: TGCGCCAGCAGCCACACAGATACGCAGTATTTT. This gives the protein CASSHTDTQYF.